This is a list of T cell receptor beta chains from one sample in a study of cytomegalovirus exposure and HLA in healthy donors. Sequencing was performed with immunoSEQ multiplex PCR; in TCRdb, only in-frame clones are kept and a portion is missing. The data show around 130,000 clones, under 85% seen once. Specimen: PBMCs. These receptors all come from a man younger than 35 in good health and CMV-seropositive. CDR3s include the opening cysteine and the closing phenylalanine or tryptophan. A D gene is named only where the DNA matches it firmly. Clone size is stated in some rows and not others, as once, few, many or a class when expanded.

D	J	V	size	DNA	CDR3
-	TRBJ1-1	TRBV28	-	TGTGCCAGCAGGTCGAGCAGGGTTGTAGAGGAAGCTTTCTTT	CASRSSRVVEEAFF
TRBD2	TRBJ2-7	TRBV2	-	TGTGCCAGCAATAGCGGGAGTAACGAGCAGTACTTC	CASNSGSNEQYF
-	TRBJ2-6	TRBV21-1	-	TGTGCCAGCAGCAAAACGAGGAGGGGCGGGGCCAACGTCCTGACTTTC	CASSKTRRGGANVLTF
TRBD2	TRBJ2-1	TRBV2	-	TGTGCCAGCAGGGATGATAGCGGGGGTCCTCCCAATGAGCAGTTCTTC	CASRDDSGGPPNEQFF
-	TRBJ2-7	TRBV30	-	TGTGCCTGGAGCCGGGGGAGCTCCTACGAGCAGTACTTC	CAWSRGSSYEQYF
-	TRBJ1-5	TRBV9	-	TGTGCCAGCAGCGTAGGGGGCGACCATCAGCCCCAGCATTTT	CASSVGGDHQPQHF
-	TRBJ1-5	TRBV27	once	TGTGCCAGCAGTTCCCTATCGGGGGACAGCAATCAGCCCCAGCATTTT	CASSSLSGDSNQPQHF
TRBD1	TRBJ2-5	TRBV6-5	-	TGTGCCAGCGGCCCGGACAGGGCCCAAGAGACCCAGTACTTC	CASGPDRAQETQYF
TRBD1	TRBJ1-4	TRBV7-9	few	TGTGCCAGCAGCTGGGGGACAGGGGGTGAAAAACTGTTTTTT	CASSWGTGGEKLFF
-	TRBJ2-3	TRBV5-1	-	TGCGCCAGCAGCTTGGTTCTGGAGGGAGATACGCAGTATTTT	CASSLVLEGDTQYF
TRBD1	TRBJ2-7	TRBV7-9	-	TGTGCCAGCAGCTCGAACCGGGGACAGCCCGCCTACGAGCAGTACTTC	CASSSNRGQPAYEQYF
-	TRBJ1-1	TRBV10-1	-	TGCGCCAGCAGTGATGGCAAAATCAACACTGAAGCTTTCTTT	CASSDGKINTEAFF
TRBD1	TRBJ2-7	TRBV27	-	TGTGCCAGCAGTCCAACCCCGGGACAGGCACTCTACGAGCAGTACTTC	CASSPTPGQALYEQYF
-	TRBJ2-1	TRBV10-2	-	TGCGCCAGTAAACAGGAGAGCTCCTACAATGAGCAGTTCTTC	CASKQESSYNEQFF
-	TRBJ2-7	TRBV27	few	TGTGCCAGCAAGGGCGGGTCCTACGAGCAGTACTTC	CASKGGSYEQYF
TRBD2	TRBJ2-3	TRBV7-6	-	TGTGCCAGCAGCGGACTAGTCACAGATACGCAGTATTTT	CASSGLVTDTQYF
-	TRBJ1-5	TRBV30	-	TGTGCCTGGAGTCCCGACAGGTATAGCAATCAGCCCCAGCATTTT	CAWSPDRYSNQPQHF
TRBD1	TRBJ1-1	TRBV30	-	TGTGCCTGGAGTAACGGACAGGGTCGGAACACTGAAGCTTTCTTT	CAWSNGQGRNTEAFF
-	TRBJ2-7	TRBV10-3	-	TGTGCCATCAGTGAGGGAACAGATCCCTACGAGCAGTACTTC	CAISEGTDPYEQYF
-	TRBJ1-6	TRBV4-1	few	TGCGCCAGCAGCCAAGCAGGGACAAATTCACCCCTCCACTTT	CASSQAGTNSPLHF
TRBD1	TRBJ1-1	TRBV27	-	TGTGCCAGCAGTTTTGGGACAGGGGAGGACACTGAAGCTTTCTTT	CASSFGTGEDTEAFF
TRBD2	TRBJ2-1	TRBV11-3	-	TGTGCCAGCAGCCCAGGTCTAGCGGGAGGGTCTTATGAGCAGTTCTTC	CASSPGLAGGSYEQFF
TRBD1	TRBJ2-3	TRBV13	-	TGTGCCAGCAGCTCCCCGGACAGGGAAACAGATACGCAGTATTTT	CASSSPDRETDTQYF
TRBD1	TRBJ2-7	TRBV30	-	TGTGCCTGGACAGAACTCGCCGGGACAGGGGCCAACGAGCAGTACTTC	CAWTELAGTGANEQYF
-	TRBJ1-2	TRBV14	-	TGTGCCAGCAGCCGGGACTTATATGGCTACACCTTC	CASSRDLYGYTF
-	TRBJ1-6	TRBV30	-	TGTGCCTGGAGTCGGGGATTTAATTCACCCCTCCACTTT	CAWSRGFNSPLHF
-	TRBJ2-1	TRBV10-1	-	TGCGCCAGCAGTAACACGGGGGATGTGGATGAGCAGTTCTTC	CASSNTGDVDEQFF
TRBD1	TRBJ1-1	TRBV18	-	TGTGCCAGCTCCGAGGGACAGGGCCTCGGAGCTTTCTTT	CASSEGQGLGAFF
TRBD1	TRBJ2-4	TRBV5-6	-	TGTGCCAGCAGCTTCGGACAGGGAAAAAACAGTCAGTACTTC	CASSFGQGKNSQYF
-	TRBJ1-1	TRBV18	-	TGTGCCAGCTCACCACCCAGGGTGAGGAACACTGAAGCTTTCTTT	CASSPPRVRNTEAFF